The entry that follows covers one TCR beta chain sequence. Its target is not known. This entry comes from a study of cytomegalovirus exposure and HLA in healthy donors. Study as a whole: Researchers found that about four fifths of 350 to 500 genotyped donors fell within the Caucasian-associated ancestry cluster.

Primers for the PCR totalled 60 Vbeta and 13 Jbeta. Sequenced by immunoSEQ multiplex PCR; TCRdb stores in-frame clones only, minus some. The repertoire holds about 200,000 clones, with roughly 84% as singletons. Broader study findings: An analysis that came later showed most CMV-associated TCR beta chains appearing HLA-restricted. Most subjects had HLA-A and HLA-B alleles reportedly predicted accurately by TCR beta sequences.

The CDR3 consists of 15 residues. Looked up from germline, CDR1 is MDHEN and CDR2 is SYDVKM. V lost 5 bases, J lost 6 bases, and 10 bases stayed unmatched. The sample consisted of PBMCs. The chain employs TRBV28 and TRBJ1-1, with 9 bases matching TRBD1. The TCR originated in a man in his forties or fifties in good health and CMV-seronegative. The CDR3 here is CASSTRQGVSSEAFF. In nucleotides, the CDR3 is TGTGCCAGCAGTACCCGACAGGGGGTGAGCTCTGAAGCTTTCTTT.